This TCR beta chain was sequenced in a study of blood T cell repertoires in COVID-19. TCRdb's table, derived via immunoSEQ multiplex PCR, lists solely in-frame clones and lacks some. The table shows tens of thousands of clones, with 77% occurring only once. Trimming at V came to 4 bases and at J to 2 bases, leaving 8 bases not matched to a gene. The CDR3 covers 15 residues. Germline lookup yields CDR1 SGDLS and CDR2 YYNGEE. The specimen sequenced was peripheral blood. This chain joins TRBV9 and TRBJ2-7; 8 bases match TRBD1. The source of this sequence is a human donor with active or convalescent COVID-19. The donor label of this sample is uncertain. Here the CDR3 reads CASSPQQGGPYEQYF. CDR3 coding DNA: TGTGCCAGCAGCCCTCAACAGGGGGGACCCTACGAGCAGTACTTC.